This T cell receptor (beta chain) comes out of a study of blood T cell repertoires in COVID-19. The table came from immunoSEQ multiplex PCR; TCRdb's copy has only in-frame clones and leaves some out. This sample has approximately 300,000 clones, with around 86% found just once. This CDR3 contains 15 residues. Germline CDR1 MNHEY, CDR2 SVGAGI. Trimming shortened V by 3 bases and J by 2 bases, and 13 bases separated the two germline ends. The sample comprised PBMCs or T cells enriched from blood (not recorded which). V usage is TRBV6-5 and J usage is TRBJ1-2; D is unresolved. The clonotype was recovered from a woman under 30 who had recovered from COVID-19. The CDR3: CASSYYSGSNYGYTF. In nucleotides, the CDR3 is TGTGCCAGCAGTTATTATTCGGGGTCCAACTATGGCTACACCTTC.